The following is a TCR beta chain sequence with its context. Its antigen is not identified. Each sample had two DNA replicates, about 0.47 ug blood or 1.5 ug tissue. Profiled with immunoSEQ multiplex PCR; TCRdb holds only in-frame clones, not every one. Found here are about 72,000 clones, roughly 84% of them singletons; the top ten hold 3% to 3.5%. The sample comes from a study of early stage breast cancer tumors. Study in general: Each sample averaged approximately 10-fold read coverage. Study-wide findings and caveats: Most shared enriched TCRB sequences were commonly generated ones.

This CDR3 contains 14 residues. V lost 4 bases, J lost 4 bases, and 13 bases lay in between. The germline gives CDR1 MNHEY, CDR2 SMNVEV (reference sequence). This TCR derives from a person aged 55-75 years with breast cancer. This chain joins TRBV27 and TRBJ2-5, with a tentative D call TRBD2 (6 bases). The specimen was blood. CDR3 region: CASSSLLGGETQYF. CDR3 sequence (DNA): TGTGCCAGCAGTTCATTGCTGGGGGGAGAGACCCAGTACTTC.